The source of this T cell receptor (beta chain) is a study of blood T cells in healthy people across ages. Broader study findings: Across the age range, TCR beta diversity per million T cells fell in a roughly linear way. Expanded clonotype changes were possibly confounded by unknown donor CMV status. Fewer expanded clones and more diversity marked long-lived versus aged donors.

The second PCR ran roughly 7 to 12 cycles with a sample-barcoded 5' primer and J-beta primers. Researchers report that each sample yielded at least 2.5 million CDR3-containing paired-end reads. MiXCR was run by TCRdb on the 5' RACE reads, yielding one entry per CDR3 protein. Here the sample spans some 1.5 million distinct CDR3 sequences, roughly 28% being singletons. To note about this clonotype: The target antigen is unknown.

This clonotype was sampled from a woman under 40 in good health. The sequencing input was blood.

CDR3 DNA: TGTGCCAGCAGCCAAGATCTGGAGACTAGCGGGGGAACAGATACGCAGTATTTT. It specifies CASSQDLETSGGTDTQYF. The V gene is TRBV3-1, the J gene TRBJ2-3; 12 bases line up with TRBD2. Germline loops: CDR1 LGHDT, CDR2 YNNKEL (reference sequence). The CDR3 loop spans 18 amino acids. The ends lost 0 bases at V and 3 bases at J; junction bases unmatched: 7.